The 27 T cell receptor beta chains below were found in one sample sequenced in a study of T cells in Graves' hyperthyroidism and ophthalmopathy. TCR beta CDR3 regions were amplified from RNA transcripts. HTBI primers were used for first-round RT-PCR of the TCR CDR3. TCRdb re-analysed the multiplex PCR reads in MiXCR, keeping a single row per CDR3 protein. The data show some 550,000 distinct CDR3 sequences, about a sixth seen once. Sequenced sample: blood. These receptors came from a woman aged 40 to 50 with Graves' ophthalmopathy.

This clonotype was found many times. The CDR3: CASSGDRFMYEQYF. The CDR3 nucleotides read TGTGCCAGCAGTGGCGACAGGTTCATGTACGAGCAGTACTTC. V is TRBV2 and J is TRBJ2-7, with a weak D call TRBD1 (6 bases). Trimming took off 4 bases at V and 4 bases at J, with 14 bases between the two ends. The CDR3 is 14 amino acids. Germline CDR1 and CDR2: SNHLY and FYNNEI.

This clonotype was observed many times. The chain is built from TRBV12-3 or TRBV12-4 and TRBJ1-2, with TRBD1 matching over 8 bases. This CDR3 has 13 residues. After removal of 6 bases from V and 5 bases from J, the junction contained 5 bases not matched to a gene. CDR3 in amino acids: CASSDRGRYGYTF. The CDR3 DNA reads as TGTGCCAGCAGCGACAGGGGAAGATATGGCTACACCTTC.

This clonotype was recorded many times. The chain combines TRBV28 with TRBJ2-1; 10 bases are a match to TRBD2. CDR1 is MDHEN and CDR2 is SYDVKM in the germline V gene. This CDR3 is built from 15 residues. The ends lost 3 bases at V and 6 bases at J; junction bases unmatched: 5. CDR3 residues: CASSFASGGFNEQFF. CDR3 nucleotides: TGTGCCAGCAGTTTCGCTAGCGGGGGATTCAATGAGCAGTTCTTC.

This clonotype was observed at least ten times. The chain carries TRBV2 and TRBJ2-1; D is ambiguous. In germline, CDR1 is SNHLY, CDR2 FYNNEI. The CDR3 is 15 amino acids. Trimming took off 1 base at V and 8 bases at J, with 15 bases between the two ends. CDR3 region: CASSEGLTRRDEQFF. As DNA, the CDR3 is TGTGCCAGCAGTGAAGGGTTAACTCGAAGGGATGAGCAGTTCTTC.

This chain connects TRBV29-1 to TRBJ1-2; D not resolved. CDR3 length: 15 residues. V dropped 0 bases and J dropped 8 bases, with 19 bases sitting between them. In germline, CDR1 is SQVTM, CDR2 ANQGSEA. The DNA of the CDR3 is TGCAGCGTTGAAGATGCCCCTTTCGGTGAGGGAGGCTACACCTTC. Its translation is CSVEDAPFGEGGYTF.

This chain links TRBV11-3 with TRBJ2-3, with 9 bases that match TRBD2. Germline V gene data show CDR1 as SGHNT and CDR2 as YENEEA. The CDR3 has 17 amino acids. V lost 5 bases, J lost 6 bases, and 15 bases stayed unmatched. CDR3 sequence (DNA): TGTGCCAGCAGCGTTAGCGGGAGCTTATTGGCCGCCGATACGCAGTATTTT. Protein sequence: CASSVSGSLLAADTQYF.

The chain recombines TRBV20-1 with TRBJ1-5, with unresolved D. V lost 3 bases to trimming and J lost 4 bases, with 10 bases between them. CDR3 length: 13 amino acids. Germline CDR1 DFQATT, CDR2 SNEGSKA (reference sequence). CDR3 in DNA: TGCAGTGCTAGCATTGTGGGGAATCAGCCCCAGCATTTT. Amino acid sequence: CSASIVGNQPQHF.

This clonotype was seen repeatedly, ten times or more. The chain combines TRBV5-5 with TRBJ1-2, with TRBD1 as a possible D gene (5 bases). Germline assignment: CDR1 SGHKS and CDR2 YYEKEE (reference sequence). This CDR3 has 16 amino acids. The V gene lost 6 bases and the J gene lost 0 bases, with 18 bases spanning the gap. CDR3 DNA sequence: TGTGCCAGCACCGAAGGACGGGGACTGGCTAACTATGGCTACACCTTC. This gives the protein CASTEGRGLANYGYTF.

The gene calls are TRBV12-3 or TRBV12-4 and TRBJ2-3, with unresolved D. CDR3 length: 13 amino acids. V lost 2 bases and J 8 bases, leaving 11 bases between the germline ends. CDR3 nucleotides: TGTGCCAGCAGTTTAACAGAGATTAGTACGCAGTATTTT. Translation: CASSLTEISTQYF.

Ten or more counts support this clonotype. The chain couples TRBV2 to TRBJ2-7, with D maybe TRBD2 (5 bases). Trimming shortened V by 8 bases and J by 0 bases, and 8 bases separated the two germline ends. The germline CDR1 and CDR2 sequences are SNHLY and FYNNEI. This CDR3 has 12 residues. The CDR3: CASLRDSYEQYF. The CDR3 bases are TGTGCCAGCCTCCGGGACTCCTACGAGCAGTACTTC.

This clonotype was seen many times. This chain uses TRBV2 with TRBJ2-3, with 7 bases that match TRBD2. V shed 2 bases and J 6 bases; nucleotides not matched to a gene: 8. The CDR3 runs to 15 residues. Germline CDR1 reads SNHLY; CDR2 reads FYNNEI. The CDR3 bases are TGTGCCAGCAGTGAACTGGCGGGAGTGCGGGATACGCAGTATTTT. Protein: CASSELAGVRDTQYF. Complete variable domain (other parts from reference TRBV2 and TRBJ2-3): EPEVTQTPSHQVTQMGQEVILRCVPISNHLYFYWYRQILGQKVEFLVSFYNNEISEKSEIFDDQFSVERPDGSNFTLKIRSTKLEDSAMYFCASSELAGVRDTQYFGPGTRLTVL.

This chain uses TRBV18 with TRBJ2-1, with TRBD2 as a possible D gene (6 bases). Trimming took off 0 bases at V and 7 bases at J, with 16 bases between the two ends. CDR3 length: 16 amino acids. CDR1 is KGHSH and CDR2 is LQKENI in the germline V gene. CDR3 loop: CASSPPMGGTGNEQFF. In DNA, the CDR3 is TGTGCCAGCTCACCACCGATGGGCGGGACGGGAAATGAGCAGTTCTTC.

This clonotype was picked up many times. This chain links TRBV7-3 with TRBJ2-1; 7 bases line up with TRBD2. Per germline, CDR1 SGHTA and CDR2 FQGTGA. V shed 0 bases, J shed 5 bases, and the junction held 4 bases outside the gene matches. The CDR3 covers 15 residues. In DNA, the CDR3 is TGTGCCAGCAGCTTAACGGGGGGGAATAACAATGAGCAGTTCTTC. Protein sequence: CASSLTGGNNNEQFF.

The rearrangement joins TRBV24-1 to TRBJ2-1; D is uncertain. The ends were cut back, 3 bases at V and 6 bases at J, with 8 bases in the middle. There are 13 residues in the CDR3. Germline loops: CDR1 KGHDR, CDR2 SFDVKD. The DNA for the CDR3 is TGTGCCACCAGTGATCCTTCCCTCAATGAGCAGTTCTTC. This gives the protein CATSDPSLNEQFF.

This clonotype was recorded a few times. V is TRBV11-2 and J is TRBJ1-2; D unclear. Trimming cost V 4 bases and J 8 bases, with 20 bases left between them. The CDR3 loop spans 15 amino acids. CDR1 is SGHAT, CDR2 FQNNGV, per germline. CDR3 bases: TGTGCCAGCAGCTACTCCAGATCGACTTTGGGCGGCTACACCTTC. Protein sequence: CASSYSRSTLGGYTF. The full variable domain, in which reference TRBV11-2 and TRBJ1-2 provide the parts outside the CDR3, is EAGVAQSPRYKIIEKRQSVAFWCNPISGHATLYWYQQILGQGPKLLIQFQNNGVVDDSQLPKDRFSAERLKGVDSTLKIQPAKLEDSAVYLCASSYSRSTLGGYTFGSGTRLTVV.

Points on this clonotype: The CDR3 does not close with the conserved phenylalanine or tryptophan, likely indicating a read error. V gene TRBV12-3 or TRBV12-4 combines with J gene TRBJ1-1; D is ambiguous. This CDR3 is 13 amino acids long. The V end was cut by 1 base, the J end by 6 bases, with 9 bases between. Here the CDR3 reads CASSLGGIAEAFL. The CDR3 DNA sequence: TGTGCCAGCAGTTTAGGAGGGATCGCTGAAGCTTTCCTT.

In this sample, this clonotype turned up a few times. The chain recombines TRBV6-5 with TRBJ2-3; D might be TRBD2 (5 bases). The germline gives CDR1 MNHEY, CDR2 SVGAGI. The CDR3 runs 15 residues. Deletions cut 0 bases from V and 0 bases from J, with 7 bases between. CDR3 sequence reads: CASSYSGKSTDTQYF. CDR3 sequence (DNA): TGTGCCAGCAGTTACTCCGGGAAAAGCACAGATACGCAGTATTTT.

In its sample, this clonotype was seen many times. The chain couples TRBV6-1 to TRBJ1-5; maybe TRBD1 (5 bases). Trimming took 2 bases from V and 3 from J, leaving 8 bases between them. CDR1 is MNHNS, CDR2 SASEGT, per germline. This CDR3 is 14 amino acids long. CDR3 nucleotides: TGTGCCAGCAGTGAACAGGGTTACAATCAGCCCCAGCATTTT. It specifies CASSEQGYNQPQHF.

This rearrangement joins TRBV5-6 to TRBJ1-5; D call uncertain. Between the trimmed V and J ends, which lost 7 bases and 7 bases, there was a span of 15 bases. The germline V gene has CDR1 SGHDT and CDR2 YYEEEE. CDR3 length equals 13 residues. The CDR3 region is CASVRTSLQPQHF. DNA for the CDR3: TGTGCCAGCGTCCGTACCAGCTTGCAGCCCCAGCATTTT. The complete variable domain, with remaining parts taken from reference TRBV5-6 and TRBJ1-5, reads DAGVTQSPTHLIKTRGQQVTLRCSPKSGHDTVSWYQQALGQGPQFIFQYYEEEERQRGNFPDRFSGHQFPNYSSELNVNALLLGDSALYLCASVRTSLQPQHFGDGTRLSIL.

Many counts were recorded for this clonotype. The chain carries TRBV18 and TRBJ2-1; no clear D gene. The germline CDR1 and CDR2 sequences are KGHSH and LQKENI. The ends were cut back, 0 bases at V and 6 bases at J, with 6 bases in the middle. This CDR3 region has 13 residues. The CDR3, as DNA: TGTGCCAGCTCACCACCGATGGTCAATGAGCAGTTCTTC. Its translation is CASSPPMVNEQFF.

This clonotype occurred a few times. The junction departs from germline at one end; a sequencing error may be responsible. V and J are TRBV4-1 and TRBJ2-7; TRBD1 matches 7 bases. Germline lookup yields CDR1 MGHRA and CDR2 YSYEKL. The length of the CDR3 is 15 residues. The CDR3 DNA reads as TGCGCCAGCAGCCAAGACCGGGACAGCTCCTACGGGCAGTACTTC. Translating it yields CASSQDRDSSYGQYF.

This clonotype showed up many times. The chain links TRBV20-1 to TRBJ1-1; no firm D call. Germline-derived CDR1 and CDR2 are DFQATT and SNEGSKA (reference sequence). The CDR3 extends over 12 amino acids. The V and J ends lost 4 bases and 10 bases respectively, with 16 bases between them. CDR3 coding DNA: TGCAGTGCTACCCGTGACCTTGAGGTAGCTTTCTTT. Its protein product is CSATRDLEVAFF.

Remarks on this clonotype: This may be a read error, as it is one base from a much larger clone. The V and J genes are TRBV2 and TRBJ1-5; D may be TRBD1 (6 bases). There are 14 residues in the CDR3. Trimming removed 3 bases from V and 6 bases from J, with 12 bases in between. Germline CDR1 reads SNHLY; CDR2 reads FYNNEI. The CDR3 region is CASSEGGGSQPQHF. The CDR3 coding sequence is TGTGCCAGCAGTGAGGGGGGGGGCAGTCAGCCCCAGCATTTT.

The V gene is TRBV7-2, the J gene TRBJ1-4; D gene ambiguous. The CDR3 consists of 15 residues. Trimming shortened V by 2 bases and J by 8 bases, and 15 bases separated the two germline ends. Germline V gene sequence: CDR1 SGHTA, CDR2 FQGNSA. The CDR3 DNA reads TGTGCCAGCAGCTTAAATTCGCCGGGAGGGGAAAAACTGTTTTTT. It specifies CASSLNSPGGEKLFF.

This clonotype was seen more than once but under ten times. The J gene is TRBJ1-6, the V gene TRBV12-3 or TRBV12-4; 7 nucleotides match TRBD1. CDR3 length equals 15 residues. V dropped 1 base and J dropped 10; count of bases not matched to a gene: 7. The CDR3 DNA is TGTGCCAGCAGTTTAGAAGACAGGGTAGGGTCACCCCTCCACTTT. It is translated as CASSLEDRVGSPLHF.

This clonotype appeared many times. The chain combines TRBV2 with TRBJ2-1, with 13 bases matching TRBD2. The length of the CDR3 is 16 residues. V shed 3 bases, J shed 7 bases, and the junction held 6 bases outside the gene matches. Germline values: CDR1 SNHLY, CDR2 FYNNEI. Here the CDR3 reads CASSDQLAGGANEQFF. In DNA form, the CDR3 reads TGTGCCAGCAGTGATCAACTAGCGGGGGGGGCGAATGAGCAGTTCTTC.

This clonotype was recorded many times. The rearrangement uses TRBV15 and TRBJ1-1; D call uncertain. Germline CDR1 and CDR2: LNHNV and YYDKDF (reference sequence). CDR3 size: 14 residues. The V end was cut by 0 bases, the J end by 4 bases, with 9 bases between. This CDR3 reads CATSRDQVATEAFF. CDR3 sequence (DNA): TGTGCCACCAGCAGAGATCAAGTTGCCACTGAAGCTTTCTTT.